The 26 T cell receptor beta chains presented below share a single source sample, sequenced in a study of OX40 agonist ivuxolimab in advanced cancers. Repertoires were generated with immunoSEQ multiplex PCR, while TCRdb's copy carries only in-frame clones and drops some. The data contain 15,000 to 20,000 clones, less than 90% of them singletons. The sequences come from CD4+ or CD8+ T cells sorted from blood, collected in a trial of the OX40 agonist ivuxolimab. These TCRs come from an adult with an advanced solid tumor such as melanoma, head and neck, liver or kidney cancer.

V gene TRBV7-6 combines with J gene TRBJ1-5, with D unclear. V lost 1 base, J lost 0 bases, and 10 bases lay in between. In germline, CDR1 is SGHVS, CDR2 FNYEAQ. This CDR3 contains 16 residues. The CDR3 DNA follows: TGTGCCAGCAGCTTAGTCGGCGGTTATAGCAATCAGCCCCAGCATTTT. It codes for CASSLVGGYSNQPQHF.

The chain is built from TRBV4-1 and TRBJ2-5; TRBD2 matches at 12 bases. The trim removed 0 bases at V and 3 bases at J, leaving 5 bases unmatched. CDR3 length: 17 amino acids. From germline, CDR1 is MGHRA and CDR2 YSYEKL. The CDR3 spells CASSQELRTSGEETQYF. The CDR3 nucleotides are TGCGCCAGCAGCCAAGAACTTCGGACTAGCGGGGAAGAGACCCAGTACTTC.

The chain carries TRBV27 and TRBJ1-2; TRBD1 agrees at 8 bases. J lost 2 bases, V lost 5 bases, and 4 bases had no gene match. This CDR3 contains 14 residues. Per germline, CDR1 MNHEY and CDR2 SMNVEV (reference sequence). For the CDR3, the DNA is TGTGCCAGCAGTCGGACAGGGCACAACTATGGCTACACCTTC. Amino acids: CASSRTGHNYGYTF.

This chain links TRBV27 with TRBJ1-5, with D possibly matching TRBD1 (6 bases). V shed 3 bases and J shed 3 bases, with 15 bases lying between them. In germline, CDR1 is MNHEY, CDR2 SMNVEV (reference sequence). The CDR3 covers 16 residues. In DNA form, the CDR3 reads TGTGCCAGCAGTTTCCTTACAGGGTTGCCCAATCAGCCCCAGCATTTT. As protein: CASSFLTGLPNQPQHF.

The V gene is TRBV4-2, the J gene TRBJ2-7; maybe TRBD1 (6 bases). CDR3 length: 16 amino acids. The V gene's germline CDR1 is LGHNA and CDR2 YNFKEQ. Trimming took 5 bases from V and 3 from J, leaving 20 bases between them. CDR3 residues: CASSDSWTVFDYEQYF. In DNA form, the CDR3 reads TGTGCCAGCAGCGATTCCTGGACAGTCTTTGACTACGAGCAGTACTTC.

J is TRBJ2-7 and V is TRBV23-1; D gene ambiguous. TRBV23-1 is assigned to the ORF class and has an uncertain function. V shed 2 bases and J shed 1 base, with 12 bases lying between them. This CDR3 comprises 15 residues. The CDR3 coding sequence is TGCGCCAGCAGTCAAGAGAACAGAAATTCCTACGAGCAGTACTTC. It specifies CASSQENRNSYEQYF.

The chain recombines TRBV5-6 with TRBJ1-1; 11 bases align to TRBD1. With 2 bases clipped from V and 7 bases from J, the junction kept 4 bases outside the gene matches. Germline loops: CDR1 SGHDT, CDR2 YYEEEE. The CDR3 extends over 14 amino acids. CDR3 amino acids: CASSFGQGAFEAFF. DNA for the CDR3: TGTGCCAGCAGCTTCGGACAGGGGGCTTTTGAAGCTTTCTTT.

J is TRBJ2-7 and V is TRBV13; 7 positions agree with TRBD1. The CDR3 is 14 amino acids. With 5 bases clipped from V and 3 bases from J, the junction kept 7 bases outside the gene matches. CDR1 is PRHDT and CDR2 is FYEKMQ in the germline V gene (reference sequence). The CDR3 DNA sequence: TGTGCCAGCAGCGACCGGGACAGACACTACGAGCAGTACTTC. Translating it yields CASSDRDRHYEQYF.

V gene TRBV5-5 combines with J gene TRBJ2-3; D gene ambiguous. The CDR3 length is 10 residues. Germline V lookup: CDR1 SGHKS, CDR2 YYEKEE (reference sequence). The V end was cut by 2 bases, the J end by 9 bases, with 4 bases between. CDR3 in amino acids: CASSFGTQYF. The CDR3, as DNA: TGTGCCAGCAGCTTCGGAACGCAGTATTTT.

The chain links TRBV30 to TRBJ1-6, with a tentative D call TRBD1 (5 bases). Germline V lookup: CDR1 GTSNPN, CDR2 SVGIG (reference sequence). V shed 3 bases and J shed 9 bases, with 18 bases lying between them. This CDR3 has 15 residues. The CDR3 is CAWSYAGTNGSPLHF. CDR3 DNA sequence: TGTGCCTGGAGCTATGCCGGGACGAATGGTTCACCCCTCCACTTT.

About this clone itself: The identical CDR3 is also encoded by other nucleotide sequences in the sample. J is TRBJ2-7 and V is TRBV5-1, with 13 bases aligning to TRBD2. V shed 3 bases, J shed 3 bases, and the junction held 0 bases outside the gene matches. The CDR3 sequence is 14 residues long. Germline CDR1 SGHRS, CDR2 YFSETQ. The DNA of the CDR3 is TGCGCCAGCAGCTGGACTAGCGGGGGCTACGAGCAGTACTTC. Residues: CASSWTSGGYEQYF.

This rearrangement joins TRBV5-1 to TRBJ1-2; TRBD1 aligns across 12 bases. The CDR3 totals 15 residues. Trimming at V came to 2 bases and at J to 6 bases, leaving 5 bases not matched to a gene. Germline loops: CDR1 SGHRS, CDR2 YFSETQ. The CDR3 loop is CASSFTGQGANGYTF. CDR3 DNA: TGCGCCAGCAGCTTTACGGGACAGGGGGCTAATGGCTACACCTTC.

CDR3 amino acids: CASIGSSALTQYF. In DNA, the CDR3 is TGTGCCAGCATCGGTTCTAGCGCGCTTACGCAGTATTTT. The chain combines TRBV11-2 with TRBJ2-3, with D possibly matching TRBD2 (6 bases). The V and J ends lost 7 bases and 8 bases respectively, with 16 bases between them. The CDR3 contains 13 residues. The germline gives CDR1 SGHAT, CDR2 FQNNGV.

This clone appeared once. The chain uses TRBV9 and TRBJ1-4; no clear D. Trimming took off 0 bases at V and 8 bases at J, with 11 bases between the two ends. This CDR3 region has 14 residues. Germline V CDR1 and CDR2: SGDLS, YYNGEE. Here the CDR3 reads CASSVVEGGEKLFF. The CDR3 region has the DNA TGTGCCAGCAGCGTAGTAGAGGGCGGCGAAAAACTGTTTTTT.

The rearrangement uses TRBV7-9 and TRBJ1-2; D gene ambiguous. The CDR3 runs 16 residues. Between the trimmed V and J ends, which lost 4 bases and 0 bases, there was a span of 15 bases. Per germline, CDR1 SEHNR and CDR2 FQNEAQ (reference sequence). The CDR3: CASSSTSDTTNYGYTF. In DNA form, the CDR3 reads TGTGCCAGCAGCTCAACCTCAGATACAACTAACTATGGCTACACCTTC.

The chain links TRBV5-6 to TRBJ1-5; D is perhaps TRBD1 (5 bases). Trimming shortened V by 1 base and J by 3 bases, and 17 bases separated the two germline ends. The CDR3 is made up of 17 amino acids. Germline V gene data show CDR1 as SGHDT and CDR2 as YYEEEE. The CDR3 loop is CASSLWYRSANNQPQHF. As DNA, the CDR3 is TGTGCCAGCAGCTTGTGGTACAGGTCCGCCAACAATCAGCCCCAGCATTTT.

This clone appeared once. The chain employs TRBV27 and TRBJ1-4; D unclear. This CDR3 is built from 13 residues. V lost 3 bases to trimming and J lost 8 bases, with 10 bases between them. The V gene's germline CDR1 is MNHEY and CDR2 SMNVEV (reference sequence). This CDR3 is CASSFGVGEKLFF. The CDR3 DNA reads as TGTGCCAGCAGTTTTGGAGTTGGGGAAAAACTGTTTTTT.

In DNA form, the CDR3 reads TGTGCCAGCAGTTCGCTGTTCGGCGACCCGCAAGAGACCCAGTACTTC. Protein sequence: CASSSLFGDPQETQYF. V usage is TRBV27 and J usage is TRBJ2-5; no clear D. Germline V gives CDR1 MNHEY, CDR2 SMNVEV (reference sequence). V was trimmed by 4 bases and J by 2 bases, leaving 17 bases between them. The CDR3 is 16 amino acids.

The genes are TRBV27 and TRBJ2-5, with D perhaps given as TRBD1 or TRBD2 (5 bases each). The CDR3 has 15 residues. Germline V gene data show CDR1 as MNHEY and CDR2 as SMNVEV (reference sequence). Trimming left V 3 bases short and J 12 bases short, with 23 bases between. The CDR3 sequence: CASSFDGTLSPPEYF. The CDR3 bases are TGTGCCAGCAGTTTTGACGGGACCCTCTCTCCCCCGGAGTACTTC.

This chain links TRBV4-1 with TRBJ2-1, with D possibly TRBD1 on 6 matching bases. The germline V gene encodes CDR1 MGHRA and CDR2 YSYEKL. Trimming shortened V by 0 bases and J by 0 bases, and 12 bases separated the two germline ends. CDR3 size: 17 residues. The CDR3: CASSQDTGPSSYNEQFF. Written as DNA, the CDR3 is TGCGCCAGCAGCCAAGACACAGGGCCGAGCTCCTACAATGAGCAGTTCTTC.

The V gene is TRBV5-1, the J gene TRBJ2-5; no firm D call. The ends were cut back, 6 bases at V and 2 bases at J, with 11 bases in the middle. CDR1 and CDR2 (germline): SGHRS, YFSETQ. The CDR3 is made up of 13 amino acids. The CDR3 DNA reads TGCGCCAGCACCCAAACCAGACAAGAGACCCAGTACTTC. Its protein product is CASTQTRQETQYF.

The CDR3 protein is CASSIGGGNEQFF. For the CDR3, the DNA is TGTGCCAGTAGTATAGGGGGGGGTAATGAGCAGTTCTTC. This chain connects TRBV19 to TRBJ2-1; 7 nucleotides align to TRBD2. Germline-derived CDR1 and CDR2 are LNHDA and SQIVND (reference sequence). The CDR3 sequence is 13 residues long. The trim removed 1 base at V and 7 bases at J, leaving 1 base unmatched.

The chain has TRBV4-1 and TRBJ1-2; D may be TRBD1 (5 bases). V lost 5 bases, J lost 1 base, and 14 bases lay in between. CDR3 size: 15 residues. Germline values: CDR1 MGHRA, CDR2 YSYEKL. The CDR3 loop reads CASSTMSGVNYGYTF. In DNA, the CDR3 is TGCGCCAGCAGCACAATGTCGGGGGTTAACTATGGCTACACCTTC.

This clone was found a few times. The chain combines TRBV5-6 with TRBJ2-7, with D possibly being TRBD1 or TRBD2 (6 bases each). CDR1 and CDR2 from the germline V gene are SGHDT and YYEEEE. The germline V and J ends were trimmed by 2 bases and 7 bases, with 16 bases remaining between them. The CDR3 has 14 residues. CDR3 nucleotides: TGTGCCAGCAGCTTCGGACCGGGGGCGGGGGAGCAGTACTTC. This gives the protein CASSFGPGAGEQYF.

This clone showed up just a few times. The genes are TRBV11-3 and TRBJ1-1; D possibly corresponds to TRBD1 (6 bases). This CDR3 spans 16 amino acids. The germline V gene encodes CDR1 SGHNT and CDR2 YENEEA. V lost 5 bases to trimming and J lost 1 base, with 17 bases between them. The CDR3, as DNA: TGTGCCAGCAGCAGGACCCCGTCAGGGGAGAACACTGAAGCTTTCTTT. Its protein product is CASSRTPSGENTEAFF.

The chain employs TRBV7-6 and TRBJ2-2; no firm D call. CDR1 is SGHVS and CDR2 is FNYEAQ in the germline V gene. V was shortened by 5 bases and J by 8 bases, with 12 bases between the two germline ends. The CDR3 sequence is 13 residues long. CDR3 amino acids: CASSQVPSGELFF. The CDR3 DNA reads TGTGCCAGCAGCCAAGTCCCCTCGGGGGAGCTGTTTTTT. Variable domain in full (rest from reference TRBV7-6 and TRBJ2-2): GAGVSQSPRYKVTKRGQDVALRCDPISGHVSLYWYRQALGQGPEFLTYFNYEAQQDKSGLPNDRFSAERPEGSISTLTIQRTEQRDSAMYRCASSQVPSGELFFGEGSRLTVL.